The sequence of this T cell receptor (beta chain) was determined in a study of blood T cell repertoires in COVID-19. Original methodology: Amplification of reference gene primers provided the estimated nucleated cell counts. TCRdb's table, derived via immunoSEQ multiplex PCR, lists solely in-frame clones and lacks some. V and J calls and clone size come straight from that table; D and trimming were deduced from the DNA. In the table there are hundreds of thousands of clones, roughly 85% of which are singletons. The ends were cut back, 5 bases at V and 0 bases at J, with 17 bases in the middle. CDR3 length: 18 amino acids. Germline values: CDR1 SGHVS, CDR2 FNYEAQ. During the 2 weeks before they entered the study, exposed participants had met someone with a PCR-confirmed or clinician-diagnosed COVID-19 case.

This TCR came from a woman between 45 and 65 years old who had been exposed to COVID-19. Sample: PBMCs or T cells enriched from blood (not recorded which). The gene calls are TRBV7-6 and TRBJ1-6; D not certain. The CDR3 region has the DNA TGTGCCAGCAGCGACCAAGCCGTCGGGAGCTCCTATAATTCACCCCTCCACTTT. Protein product: CASSDQAVGSSYNSPLHF.